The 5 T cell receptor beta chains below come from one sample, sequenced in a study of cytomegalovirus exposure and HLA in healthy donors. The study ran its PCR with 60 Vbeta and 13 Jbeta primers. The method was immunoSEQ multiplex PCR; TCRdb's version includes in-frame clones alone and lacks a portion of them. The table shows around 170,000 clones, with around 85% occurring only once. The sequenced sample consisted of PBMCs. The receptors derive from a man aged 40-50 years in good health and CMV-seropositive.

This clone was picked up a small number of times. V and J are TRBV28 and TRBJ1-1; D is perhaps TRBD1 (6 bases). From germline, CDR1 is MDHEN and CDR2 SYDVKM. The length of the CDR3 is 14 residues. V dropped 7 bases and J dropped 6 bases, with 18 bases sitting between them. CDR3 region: CASNSRRQVAEAFF. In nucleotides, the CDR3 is TGTGCCAGCAATTCCCGACGACAGGTCGCTGAAGCTTTCTTT.

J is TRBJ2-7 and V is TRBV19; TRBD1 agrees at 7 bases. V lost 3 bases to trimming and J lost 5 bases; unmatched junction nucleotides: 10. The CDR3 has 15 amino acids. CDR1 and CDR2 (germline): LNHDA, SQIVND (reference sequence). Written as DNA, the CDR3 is TGTGCCAGTAGTATCGCGGACAGGCCTTTGAACGAGCAGTACTTC. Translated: CASSIADRPLNEQYF.

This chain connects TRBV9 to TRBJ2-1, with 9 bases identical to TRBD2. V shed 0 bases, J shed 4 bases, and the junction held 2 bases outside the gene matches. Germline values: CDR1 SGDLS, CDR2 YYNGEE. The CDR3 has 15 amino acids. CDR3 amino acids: CASSVALAGYNEQFF. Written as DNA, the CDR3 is TGTGCCAGCAGCGTAGCGCTAGCGGGGTACAATGAGCAGTTCTTC.

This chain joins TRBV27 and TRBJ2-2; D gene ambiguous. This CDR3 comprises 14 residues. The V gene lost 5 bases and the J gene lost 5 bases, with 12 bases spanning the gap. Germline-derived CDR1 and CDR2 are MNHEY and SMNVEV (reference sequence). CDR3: CASSPIVRTGELFF. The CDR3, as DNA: TGTGCCAGCAGTCCTATCGTTCGGACCGGGGAGCTGTTTTTT.

Written as DNA, the CDR3 is TGTGCCAGTAGTATCGGACAGGGCTACAACTATGGCTACACCTTC. Translating it yields CASSIGQGYNYGYTF. This chain joins TRBV19 and TRBJ1-2; 8 bases align to TRBD1. There are 15 residues in the CDR3. J gave up 2 bases and V 3 bases, and 5 bases lay outside the gene matches. Per the germline V gene, CDR1 is LNHDA and CDR2 is SQIVND (reference sequence).